Listed below are T cell receptor beta chains from one sample, sequenced in a study of T cells in narcolepsy. Libraries were prepared by immunoSEQ multiplex PCR; TCRdb keeps only in-frame clonotypes and omits some of them. Here the sample spans roughly 25,000 clones, around two thirds being singletons. The sequenced sample was memory (CD45RA-) CD4+ T cells from blood. Every receptor here comes from a human donor in good health. The CDR3 runs from the conserved cysteine through the conserved F or W. D genes are given only for firm matches. Part of the rows lack a size; the others show once, few, many or a class for expanded clones.

d_call j_call clone_size v_call cdr3_nt cdr3_aa
- TRBJ2-2 once TRBV19 TGTGCCAGTAGTATAGATCAGAACAGGGTAAACACCGGGGAGCTGTTTTTT CASSIDQNRVNTGELFF
TRBD1 TRBJ2-1 - TRBV7-2 TGTGCCAGCAGCCCAGCAGGGGGCTACAATGAGCAGTTCTTC CASSPAGGYNEQFF
- TRBJ2-3 - TRBV7-9 TGTGCCAGCAGCCAAGATCTGCCCCGCACAGATACGCAGTATTTT CASSQDLPRTDTQYF
- TRBJ2-7 few TRBV6-1 TGTGCCAGCAGTGACCCCCGGGCGACAGAATCCTACGAGCAGTACTTC CASSDPRATESYEQYF
- TRBJ1-2 - TRBV7-9 TGTGCCAGCAGCTTAGTAGGGGATGGCTACACCTTC CASSLVGDGYTF
TRBD1 TRBJ1-6 - TRBV4-2 TGTGCCAGCAGCCAAGATAGGGACAGGGTTTCACCCCTCCACTTT CASSQDRDRVSPLHF
- TRBJ2-5 - TRBV19 TGTGCCAGTAGTAAACAGTTACAGAAAGAGACCCAGTACTTC CASSKQLQKETQYF
- TRBJ1-4 - TRBV10-3 TGTGCCATGTCAAGGGAGGAAGGGGAAAAACTGTTTTTT CAMSREEGEKLFF
TRBD1 TRBJ2-7 - TRBV19 TGTGCCAGTAGTTACTCCGGGACAGGGACCTACGAGCAGTACTTC CASSYSGTGTYEQYF
- TRBJ2-7 few TRBV5-6 TGTGCCAGCAGCCCTGGGTCCTACGAGCAGTACTTC CASSPGSYEQYF
- TRBJ2-2 - TRBV28 TGTGCCAGCAGCGAGGGACTGCAGACCGGGGAGCTGTTTTTT CASSEGLQTGELFF
TRBD1 TRBJ1-2 few TRBV9 TGTGCCAGCAGCTCCTACGGGACAGCTAACTATGGCTACACCTTC CASSSYGTANYGYTF
TRBD1 TRBJ1-2 - TRBV28 TGTGCCAGCAGTCCCCGGGACAGGGCGAACTATGGCTACACCTTC CASSPRDRANYGYTF
- TRBJ1-6 - TRBV18 TGTGCCAGCTTCAAGGGGGGGCAGGAAAGTTCACCCCTCCACTTT CASFKGGQESSPLHF
TRBD1 TRBJ1-5 - TRBV27 TGTGCCAGCAGTACAGGGGGCGCAAATCAGCCCCAGCATTTT CASSTGGANQPQHF
TRBD1 TRBJ2-4 - TRBV18 TGTGCCAGCTCACCGAGGACAGGGGAGTCCATTCAGTACTTC CASSPRTGESIQYF
TRBD2 TRBJ2-7 - TRBV7-6 TGTGCCAGCGGGGCGGGACTAGCGCCCCACGAGCAGTACTTC CASGAGLAPHEQYF
- TRBJ2-2 - TRBV28 TGTGCCAGCAGTTATTTGAGCGGGACAGTCTCCGGGGAGCTGTTTTTT CASSYLSGTVSGELFF
TRBD2 TRBJ2-1 once TRBV6-6 TGTGCCAGCAGTTACTCCGTCGGGGGGAACAATGAGCAGTTCTTC CASSYSVGGNNEQFF
- TRBJ2-1 - TRBV7-3 TGTGCCAGCAGCTTAACCGGGACTGATGAGCAGTTCTTC CASSLTGTDEQFF
TRBD1 TRBJ2-2 - TRBV5-4 TGTGCCAGCAGCTTTACGGGACAGGTGGCCGGGGAGCTGTTTTTT CASSFTGQVAGELFF
- TRBJ2-7 - TRBV6-1 TGTGCCAGCAGCGGTCAGAGGGTAGGATCCTACGAGCAGTACTTC CASSGQRVGSYEQYF
TRBD1 TRBJ1-5 - TRBV28 TGTGCCAGCAGTCCACCAATTCGACAGGGGGATCAGCCCCAGCATTTT CASSPPIRQGDQPQHF
TRBD1 TRBJ1-2 - TRBV6-5 TGTGCCAGCAGTCACAGACAGGGGGCGGAAGGCTACACCTTC CASSHRQGAEGYTF
- TRBJ2-7 - TRBV30 TGTGCCTGGGGACAGAGAAGCGCCTACGAGCAGTACTTC CAWGQRSAYEQYF
- TRBJ2-3 - TRBV28 TGTGCCAGCAGTTTATCCGGACTATCTCTGCGGGATACGCAGTATTTT CASSLSGLSLRDTQYF
- TRBJ2-7 - TRBV2 TGTGCCAGCAGTGACGGGCTAGACATTCCCTTC CASSDGLDIPF
- TRBJ1-6 few TRBV6-1 TGTGCCAGCAAGGACGGAGGCTATAATTCACCCCTCCACTTT CASKDGGYNSPLHF
- TRBJ1-1 - TRBV29-1 TGCAGCGTGGGTGGAGGTCAAGCTTTCTTT CSVGGGQAFF
- TRBJ2-1 - TRBV6-5 TGTGCCCGACGACTGGACCTCAATGAGCAGTTCTTC CARRLDLNEQFF
TRBD2 TRBJ2-1 - TRBV19 TGTGCCAGTAGTCCCCTAGCGGGGAGGGGTGAGCAGTTCTTC CASSPLAGRGEQFF
TRBD1 TRBJ2-7 once TRBV5-5 TGTGCCAGCAGCACGGTCGGAGGGACAGGGGACCACGAGCAGTACTTC CASSTVGGTGDHEQYF
- TRBJ2-7 - TRBV19 TGTGCCAGTAGTACCCGCGGCGAGCAGTACTTC CASSTRGEQYF
- TRBJ1-4 - TRBV5-1 TGCGCCAGCAGCTTGGGGTCAGGCGGGGAAAAACTGTTTTTT CASSLGSGGEKLFF
- TRBJ2-6 - TRBV19 TGTGCCAGTAGTTTAGAAGGAGGGTATTCTGGGGCCAACGTCCTGACTTTC CASSLEGGYSGANVLTF
TRBD2 TRBJ2-6 once TRBV4-3 TGCGCCAGCAGCCAAGAAGGGGGAGGACTAGCTAGAGTCCTGACTTTC CASSQEGGGLARVLTF
- TRBJ1-3 - TRBV30 TGTGCCTGGAGAGAACAGGGAAAGGGAAACACCATATATTTT CAWREQGKGNTIYF
- TRBJ2-7 few TRBV2 TGTGCCAGCAGTGATGGCTCGGAATACGAGCAGTACTTC CASSDGSEYEQYF
TRBD2 TRBJ2-3 once TRBV10-2 TGCGCCAGCAGAGGGACTTCCCGGTGGACTAGTGGCACAGATACGCAGTATTTT CASRGTSRWTSGTDTQYF
- TRBJ2-6 - TRBV7-2 TGTGCCAGCAGCTTAGAGGGGTCATTTAGGGCCAACGTCCTGACTTTC CASSLEGSFRANVLTF
- TRBJ2-7 few TRBV19 TGTGCCAGTAGTACGACGGGACTTGGAGGCTACGAGCAGTACTTC CASSTTGLGGYEQYF
- TRBJ2-2 few TRBV10-3 TGTGCCACCCGGGACTCGCAAGGCACCGGGGAGCTGTTTTTT CATRDSQGTGELFF
TRBD1 TRBJ1-6 - TRBV30 TGTGCCTGGGCGACAGGGGGGGGAATTAGGTCACCCCTCCACTTT CAWATGGGIRSPLHF
- TRBJ2-3 - TRBV27 TGTGCCAGCAGTCCAACCACAGATACGCAGTATTTT CASSPTTDTQYF
- TRBJ1-2 - TRBV30 TGTGCCTGGGATCAGGGGTCGAACTATGGCTACACCTTC CAWDQGSNYGYTF
TRBD1 TRBJ2-7 - TRBV11-3 TGTGCCAGCAGCCCAGGGGGCCAGTACGAGCAGTACTTC CASSPGGQYEQYF
- TRBJ2-7 - TRBV28 TGTGCCAGCAGTCCCCCTTCGGCCAGGGGCAACGAGCAGTACTTC CASSPPSARGNEQYF
TRBD2 TRBJ2-2 - TRBV5-1 TGCGCCAGCAGCTCTGCGGCTAGCGGGGCTAACACCGGGGAGCTGTTTTTT CASSSAASGANTGELFF
- TRBJ2-3 - TRBV11-2 TGTGCCAGCAGCTTTGGGGGGGATACGCAGTATTTT CASSFGGDTQYF
TRBD1 TRBJ1-4 - TRBV5-5 TGTGCCAGCAGCTTTACAGGGGGCCCCCCTAATGAAAAACTGTTTTTT CASSFTGGPPNEKLFF
- TRBJ1-6 - TRBV30 TGTGCCTGGAGGAATACAGGGATGACCTATAATTCACCCCTCCACTTT CAWRNTGMTYNSPLHF
- TRBJ2-7 few TRBV6-5 TGTGCCAGCATCCGAGAGCCCTCCTACGAGCAGTACTTC CASIREPSYEQYF
- TRBJ2-3 - TRBV5-4 TGTGCCAGCAGCTTGGGGGCTAGCACAGATACGCAGTATTTT CASSLGASTDTQYF
- TRBJ2-7 - TRBV7-9 TGTGCCAGCAAGCATAGCAGTTCCTACGAGCAGTACTTC CASKHSSSYEQYF
TRBD1 TRBJ2-7 - TRBV28 TGTGCCAGCAGTTTAGGGGGACAGTACGAGCAGTACTTC CASSLGGQYEQYF
- TRBJ2-7 few TRBV6-6 TGTGCCAGCAGTGCCCTCCGGGACCACGAGCAGTACTTC CASSALRDHEQYF
- TRBJ2-3 - TRBV5-4 TGTGCCAGCAGCTTGAACTCTTATACGCAGTATTTT CASSLNSYTQYF
- TRBJ2-7 - TRBV5-1 TGCGCCAGCAGCGCTGCAGGCCGGGAGCAGTACTTC CASSAAGREQYF
- TRBJ1-2 once TRBV5-8 TGTGCCAGCAGGTCAGATCCACGAAAGACCTATGGCTACACCTTC CASRSDPRKTYGYTF
- TRBJ2-2 - TRBV7-3 TGTGCCAGCAGCTTAATCCCGGGGGAGCTGTTTTTT CASSLIPGELFF